Listed below are T cell receptor beta chains from one sample, sequenced in a study of T cell clusters in autoimmune cytopenias. TCRdb re-analyzed the multiplex PCR reads; it lists each CDR3 protein once, without DNA. This sample's table reports 3,100 or so distinct CDR3 sequences. What was sequenced was peripheral blood. These receptors were obtained from a human donor with an autoimmune cytopenia or autoimmune hepatitis (not recorded which). Each CDR3 is given with its conserved first and last residue. Only part of the rows carry a size: once, few, many, or a class if the clone is expanded.

J: TRBJ1-3; V: TRBV6-5; size: medium-sized; CDR3: CASSPGHPGNTIYF
J: TRBJ2-5; V: TRBV12-3/TRBV12-4; size: .; CDR3: CASSRRGARTAQYF
J: TRBJ2-7; V: TRBV6-2/TRBV6-3; size: .; CDR3: CASGYSDGAYEQYF
J: TRBJ1-4; V: TRBV19; size: medium-sized; CDR3: CASSMVGASTNEKLFF
J: TRBJ1-1; V: TRBV5-6; size: .; CDR3: CASSFYRVYTEAFF
J: TRBJ1-1; V: TRBV15; size: medium-sized; CDR3: CATGGDLNTEAFF
J: TRBJ2-7; V: TRBV6-1; size: .; CDR3: CASRHTGLRAYEQYF
J: TRBJ2-2; V: TRBV11-3; size: medium-sized; CDR3: CASRLQGNTGELFF
J: TRBJ2-1; V: TRBV13; size: .; CDR3: CASSSWGQGYNEQFF
J: TRBJ2-1; V: TRBV6-4; size: .; CDR3: CASSELAGENEQFF
J: TRBJ2-5; V: TRBV30; size: medium-sized; CDR3: CAWSEEWDSLGETQYF
J: TRBJ2-2; V: TRBV12-3/TRBV12-4; size: medium-sized; CDR3: CASSFILAGGSGGELFF
J: TRBJ2-1; V: TRBV11-3; size: .; CDR3: CASSSSGLAHNEQFF